This is a list of T cell receptor beta chains from one sample in a study of cytomegalovirus exposure and HLA in healthy donors. Assay used: immunoSEQ multiplex PCR; TCRdb lists only in-frame clones, some missing. The sample contains approximately 270,000 clones, 65% to 90% of which appear only once. The sample comprised PBMCs. The origin of the receptors is a woman aged 18-29 years in good health and CMV-seronegative. CDR3s include the opening cysteine and the closing phenylalanine or tryptophan. D genes are given only for firm matches. Size is stated for part of the rows, as once, few or many counts, or as a class when the clone is expanded.

size: .; D: TRBD2; J: TRBJ2-2; V: TRBV5-1; CDR3: CASSPVPGLAGCNRTGELFF; DNA: TGCGCCAGCAGCCCCGTTCCGGGACTAGCGGGCTGTAATCGCACCGGGGAGCTGTTTTTT
size: .; D: TRBD2; J: TRBJ2-3; V: TRBV6-1; CDR3: CASSEFLGSGRADTQYF; DNA: TGTGCCAGCAGTGAATTTTTAGGGTCGGGGAGGGCAGATACGCAGTATTTT
size: .; D: TRBD1; J: TRBJ2-1; V: TRBV19; CDR3: CASRTGFGEQFF; DNA: TGTGCCAGTAGGACAGGGTTCGGTGAGCAGTTCTTC
size: .; D: .; J: TRBJ2-7; V: TRBV13; CDR3: CASRRWRDLALDEQYF; DNA: TGTGCCAGCAGACGTTGGAGGGACTTAGCCCTCGACGAGCAGTACTTC
size: once; D: .; J: TRBJ1-3; V: TRBV4-1; CDR3: CASSPRGLEFSGNTIYF; DNA: TGCGCCAGCAGCCCCCGGGGGTTGGAATTCTCTGGAAACACCATATATTTT
size: .; D: TRBD1; J: TRBJ2-1; V: TRBV29-1; CDR3: CSVGFSGTVNEQFF; DNA: TGCAGCGTTGGGTTCTCCGGGACAGTGAATGAGCAGTTCTTC
size: .; D: TRBD2; J: TRBJ2-5; V: TRBV7-2; CDR3: CASSLGLAGELETQYF; DNA: TGTGCCAGCAGCTTAGGTCTAGCGGGGGAGTTAGAGACCCAGTACTTC
size: .; D: .; J: TRBJ2-7; V: TRBV7-9; CDR3: CASSLTGYEQYF; DNA: TGTGCCAGCAGCTTAACGGGGTACGAGCAGTACTTC
size: .; D: .; J: TRBJ2-4; V: TRBV12-2; CDR3: CASRLGQQLAKNIQYF; DNA: TGTGCAAGTCGCCTGGGCCAACAACTAGCCAAAAACATTCAGTACTTC
size: .; D: TRBD2; J: TRBJ2-7; V: TRBV10-2; CDR3: CASSEWGSGREGLEQYF; DNA: TGCGCCAGCAGTGAGTGGGGTAGCGGGAGGGAGGGTCTCGAGCAGTACTTC
size: few; D: .; J: TRBJ2-2; V: TRBV7-9; CDR3: CASSIGMGRKAGELFF; DNA: TGTGCCAGCAGCATCGGGATGGGGAGGAAGGCCGGGGAGCTGTTTTTT
size: once; D: .; J: TRBJ1-5; V: TRBV27; CDR3: CASSWGRYQPQHF; DNA: TGTGCCAGCAGTTGGGGGAGGTATCAGCCCCAGCATTTT
size: .; D: TRBD2; J: TRBJ2-1; V: TRBV2; CDR3: CAIMGLADYNEQFF; DNA: TGTGCCATCATGGGACTAGCGGATTACAATGAGCAGTTCTTC
size: .; D: .; J: TRBJ2-3; V: TRBV25-1; CDR3: CASSDNPGSSTDTQYF; DNA: TGTGCCAGCAGTGACAACCCAGGATCTAGCACAGATACGCAGTATTTT
size: .; D: TRBD1; J: TRBJ1-2; V: TRBV29-1; CDR3: CSVPPRTGRGGYTF; DNA: TGCAGCGTTCCTCCTAGGACAGGGCGAGGCGGCTACACCTTC
size: .; D: .; J: TRBJ1-5; V: TRBV7-2; CDR3: CASSLDGQPNQPQHF; DNA: TGTGCCAGCAGCTTAGACGGACAGCCCAATCAGCCCCAGCATTTT
size: once; D: .; J: TRBJ1-3; V: TRBV10-3; CDR3: CAIGGRTSTSSGNTIYF; DNA: TGTGCCATCGGAGGCAGGACCTCTACTAGCTCTGGAAACACCATATATTTT
size: .; D: .; J: TRBJ1-5; V: TRBV2; CDR3: CASSEGGSLSNQPQHF; DNA: TGTGCCAGCAGTGAAGGAGGAAGTTTGAGCAATCAGCCCCAGCATTTT
size: .; D: TRBD2; J: TRBJ2-7; V: TRBV29-1; CDR3: CSVGGGQSSYEQYF; DNA: TGCAGCGTCGGGGGGGGCCAGAGCTCCTACGAGCAGTACTTC
size: .; D: .; J: TRBJ2-1; V: TRBV2; CDR3: CASSERGSLSYNEQFF; DNA: TGTGCCAGCAGTGAGCGAGGGTCCCTCTCCTACAATGAGCAGTTCTTC
size: .; D: TRBD1; J: TRBJ1-6; V: TRBV19; CDR3: CASSVGTGDDSPLHF; DNA: TGTGCCAGTAGTGTGGGGACAGGGGACGACTCACCCCTCCACTTT
size: once; D: .; J: TRBJ1-2; V: TRBV6-5; CDR3: CASSSRGGYTF; DNA: TGTGCCAGCAGCAGCAGGGGTGGCTACACCTTC
size: .; D: .; J: TRBJ2-7; V: TRBV10-3; CDR3: CAIKGLEDEQYF; DNA: TGTGCCATCAAGGGGTTAGAGGACGAGCAGTACTTC
size: many; D: TRBD2; J: TRBJ2-1; V: TRBV7-9; CDR3: CASRASGGISYNEQFF; DNA: TGTGCCAGCAGGGCCTCGGGGGGGATTTCCTACAATGAGCAGTTCTTC
size: .; D: TRBD2; J: TRBJ2-5; V: TRBV2; CDR3: CASSISTLAGTQTQYF; DNA: TGTGCCAGCAGCATCAGCACTCTAGCGGGGACGCAGACCCAGTACTTC
size: .; D: TRBD2; J: TRBJ2-7; V: TRBV2; CDR3: CAGGWDGRSYEQYF; DNA: TGTGCCGGGGGATGGGACGGGAGGTCCTACGAGCAGTACTTC
size: .; D: .; J: TRBJ1-6; V: TRBV28; CDR3: CASVPWGRVNSPLHF; DNA: TGTGCCAGCGTCCCCTGGGGCAGAGTTAATTCACCCCTCCACTTT
size: .; D: TRBD2; J: TRBJ2-7; V: TRBV9; CDR3: CASSVSGGAFHEQYF; DNA: TGTGCCAGCAGCGTTAGCGGGGGGGCCTTCCACGAGCAGTACTTC
size: .; D: TRBD2; J: TRBJ2-3; V: TRBV30; CDR3: CAWSPLGLAGRGDTQYF; DNA: TGTGCCTGGAGTCCTCTGGGACTAGCGGGGAGAGGAGATACGCAGTATTTT
size: .; D: TRBD2; J: TRBJ2-3; V: TRBV6-6; CDR3: CASSPRGAGGPDTQYF; DNA: TGTGCCAGCAGCCCCCGTGGGGCGGGGGGGCCAGATACGCAGTATTTT
size: .; D: .; J: TRBJ1-5; V: TRBV9; CDR3: CASSGGGGPNQPQHF; DNA: TGTGCCAGCAGCGGCGGCGGGGGACCCAATCAGCCCCAGCATTTT
size: .; D: .; J: TRBJ1-2; V: TRBV5-5; CDR3: CASSLLRDLKYGYTF; DNA: TGTGCCAGCAGCTTGTTGAGGGATCTTAAGTATGGCTACACCTTC
size: .; D: TRBD1; J: TRBJ1-5; V: TRBV6-4; CDR3: CASSGNRGEPQHF; DNA: TGTGCCAGCAGTGGAAACAGGGGTGAGCCCCAGCATTTT
size: .; D: TRBD1; J: TRBJ2-7; V: TRBV2; CDR3: CASSEWGQVVGNF; DNA: TGTGCCAGCAGTGAATGGGGACAGGTGGTCGGAAATTTC
size: .; D: .; J: TRBJ2-2; V: TRBV4-3; CDR3: CASSQERTGGTGELFF; DNA: TGCGCCAGCAGCCAAGAGAGAACCGGGGGAACCGGGGAGCTGTTTTTT
size: .; D: .; J: TRBJ1-2; V: TRBV7-8; CDR3: CASSLATLRAYFYGYTF; DNA: TGTGCCAGCAGCTTAGCAACCCTAAGAGCTTATTTCTATGGCTACACCTTC
size: .; D: TRBD1; J: TRBJ1-6; V: TRBV6-1; CDR3: CASSLGQGREPLHF; DNA: TGTGCCAGCAGCTTGGGACAGGGGAGGGAACCCCTCCACTTT
size: once; D: .; J: TRBJ1-1; V: TRBV27; CDR3: CASSLAGQNTEAFF; DNA: TGTGCCAGCAGTTTAGCAGGACAGAACACTGAAGCTTTCTTT
size: .; D: TRBD2; J: TRBJ2-1; V: TRBV28; CDR3: CASSRGLAGDNEQFF; DNA: TGTGCCAGCAGTCGCGGACTAGCGGGGGACAATGAGCAGTTCTTC
size: .; D: TRBD2; J: TRBJ2-7; V: TRBV27; CDR3: CASSSSIAGETYEQYF; DNA: TGTGCCAGCAGTAGCTCTATTGCGGGAGAAACCTACGAGCAGTACTTC
size: .; D: TRBD2; J: TRBJ2-7; V: TRBV5-5; CDR3: CASSNGTTFTYEQYF; DNA: TGTGCCAGCAGCAACGGGACTACCTTTACCTACGAGCAGTACTTC
size: .; D: TRBD2; J: TRBJ2-1; V: TRBV27; CDR3: CASSFLPAGGLGEQFF; DNA: TGTGCCAGCAGTTTTTTACCAGCGGGAGGCTTAGGTGAGCAGTTCTTC
size: .; D: TRBD2; J: TRBJ2-2; V: TRBV5-1; CDR3: CASSLAASGREDTGELFF; DNA: TGCGCCAGCAGCTTGGCGGCTAGCGGGAGGGAGGACACCGGGGAGCTGTTTTTT
size: .; D: TRBD2; J: TRBJ2-3; V: TRBV4-2; CDR3: CASSQSLAGGADTQYF; DNA: TGTGCCAGCAGCCAAAGTCTGGCGGGAGGAGCAGATACGCAGTATTTT
size: .; D: .; J: TRBJ2-7; V: TRBV6-5; CDR3: CASSYQQGSYEQYF; DNA: TGTGCCAGCAGTTACCAACAGGGCTCCTACGAGCAGTACTTC
size: .; D: .; J: TRBJ2-3; V: TRBV15; CDR3: CATSTELLADTDTQYF; DNA: TGTGCCACCAGCACAGAACTTCTAGCAGACACAGATACGCAGTATTTT
size: .; D: TRBD2; J: TRBJ2-3; V: TRBV27; CDR3: CATKGLAGDEDTQYF; DNA: TGTGCCACCAAGGGACTAGCGGGAGATGAGGATACGCAGTATTTT
size: .; D: .; J: TRBJ2-5; V: TRBV5-1; CDR3: CASSFPGGSEGAQYF; DNA: TGCGCCAGCAGTTTTCCCGGAGGATCTGAGGGGGCCCAGTACTTC
size: .; D: TRBD1; J: TRBJ1-2; V: TRBV7-2; CDR3: CASSTGTAYGYTF; DNA: TGTGCCAGCAGCACCGGGACAGCTTATGGCTACACCTTC
size: .; D: .; J: TRBJ2-3; V: TRBV27; CDR3: CASSFLDTQYF; DNA: TGTGCCAGCAGTTTTCTCGATACGCAGTATTTT
size: .; D: .; J: TRBJ2-7; V: TRBV9; CDR3: CASSVGSAYSYEQYF; DNA: TGTGCCAGCAGCGTAGGTAGTGCTTACTCCTACGAGCAGTACTTC
size: .; D: .; J: TRBJ1-5; V: TRBV9; CDR3: CASSPSGRAHQPQHF; DNA: TGTGCCAGCAGCCCCTCGGGTAGAGCCCACCAGCCCCAGCATTTT
size: .; D: TRBD1; J: TRBJ1-4; V: TRBV9; CDR3: CASSVAPGQGEKLFF; DNA: TGTGCCAGCAGCGTGGCTCCGGGACAGGGCGAAAAACTGTTTTTT
size: .; D: .; J: TRBJ2-7; V: TRBV6-6; CDR3: CASSYLRDSPYEQYF; DNA: TGTGCCAGCAGTTACCTCCGGGACTCGCCCTACGAGCAGTACTTC